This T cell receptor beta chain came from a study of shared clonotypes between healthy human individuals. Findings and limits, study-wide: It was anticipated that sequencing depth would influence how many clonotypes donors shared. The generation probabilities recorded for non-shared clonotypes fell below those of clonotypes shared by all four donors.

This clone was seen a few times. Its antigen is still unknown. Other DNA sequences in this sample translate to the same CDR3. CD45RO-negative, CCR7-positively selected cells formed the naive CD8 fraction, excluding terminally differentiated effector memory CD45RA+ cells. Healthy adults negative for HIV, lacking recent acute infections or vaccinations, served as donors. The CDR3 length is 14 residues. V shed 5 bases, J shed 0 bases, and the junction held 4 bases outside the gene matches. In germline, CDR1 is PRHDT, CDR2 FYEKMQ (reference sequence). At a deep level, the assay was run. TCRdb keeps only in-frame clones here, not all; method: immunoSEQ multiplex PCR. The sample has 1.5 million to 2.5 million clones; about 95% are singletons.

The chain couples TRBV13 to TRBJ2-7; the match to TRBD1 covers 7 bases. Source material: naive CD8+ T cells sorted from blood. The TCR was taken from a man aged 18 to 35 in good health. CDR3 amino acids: CASSPGQSSYEQYF. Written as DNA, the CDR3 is TGTGCCAGCAGCCCGGGACAGAGCTCCTACGAGCAGTACTTC.